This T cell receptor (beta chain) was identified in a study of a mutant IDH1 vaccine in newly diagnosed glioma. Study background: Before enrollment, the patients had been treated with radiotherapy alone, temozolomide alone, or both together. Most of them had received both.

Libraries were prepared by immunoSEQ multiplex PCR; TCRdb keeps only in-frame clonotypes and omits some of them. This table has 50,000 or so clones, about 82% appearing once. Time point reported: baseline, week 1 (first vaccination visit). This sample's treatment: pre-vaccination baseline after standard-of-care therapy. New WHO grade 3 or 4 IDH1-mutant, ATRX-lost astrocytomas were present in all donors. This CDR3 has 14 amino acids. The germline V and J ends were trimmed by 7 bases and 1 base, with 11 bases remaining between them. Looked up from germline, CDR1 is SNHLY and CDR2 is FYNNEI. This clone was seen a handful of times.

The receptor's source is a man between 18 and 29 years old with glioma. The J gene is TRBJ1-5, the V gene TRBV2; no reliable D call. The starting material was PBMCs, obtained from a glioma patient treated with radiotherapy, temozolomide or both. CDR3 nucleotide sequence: TGTGCCAGCACCCTTCTCTCCAGCAATCAGCCCCAGCATTTT. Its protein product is CASTLLSSNQPQHF.